The 28 T cell receptor beta chains listed next were all sequenced from one sample in a study of graft-versus-host responses after intestinal transplantation. Their specific antigens are unknown. Measured with immunoSEQ multiplex PCR; TCRdb has only the in-frame clones, and not every one. Altogether 95,000 to 150,000 clones are present, roughly 93% being singletons, with the ten largest covering around 0.12%. Specimen: unstimulated CD4+ T cells sorted from spleen or lymph node cells, collected before intestinal transplant. Source of these receptors: a human donor who received an intestinal transplant.

The V gene is TRBV6-5, the J gene TRBJ2-1; perhaps TRBD1 as D (5 bases). This CDR3 contains 13 residues. Trimming removed 2 bases at V and 6 bases at J, with 8 bases between. Looked up from germline, CDR1 is MNHEY and CDR2 is SVGAGI. CDR3 residues: CASSYGASNEQFF. CDR3 DNA: TGTGCCAGCAGTTACGGGGCAAGCAATGAGCAGTTCTTC.

This clone occurred a few times. The chain recombines TRBV28 with TRBJ1-3; the D gene is possibly TRBD1 (5 bases). Trimming removed 3 bases at V and 4 bases at J, with 16 bases between. The CDR3 totals 16 residues. CDR1 and CDR2 (germline): MDHEN, SYDVKM. The CDR3 DNA follows: TGTGCCAGCAGTTTCCACCAGGGAGCGGGGGGAAACACCATATATTTT. This gives the protein CASSFHQGAGGNTIYF.

J is TRBJ2-3 and V is TRBV2, with D perhaps matching TRBD1 or TRBD2 (5 bases each). This CDR3 is built from 14 residues. Germline V gene sequence: CDR1 SNHLY, CDR2 FYNNEI. Between the trimmed V and J ends, which lost 7 bases and 1 base, there was a span of 12 bases. The CDR3 coding sequence is TGTGCCAGCAATGGGGGAGTTCGCACAGATACGCAGTATTTT. Translation gives CASNGGVRTDTQYF.

The chain recombines TRBV6-7 with TRBJ2-7, with 7 bases aligning to TRBD1. TRBV6-7 is labeled an ORF, and its function is uncertain. The CDR3 spans 14 residues. V trimming: 0 bases; J trimming: 3 bases; junction bases outside the gene matches: 2. The chain's CDR3 is CASSYSQGDYEQYF. The CDR3 DNA reads as TGTGCCAGCAGTTACTCGCAGGGGGACTACGAGCAGTACTTC.

The genes are TRBV7-3 and TRBJ2-7; 7 bases are shared with TRBD1. Germline assignment: CDR1 SGHTA and CDR2 FQGTGA. This CDR3 comprises 13 residues. J lost 7 bases, V lost 6 bases, and 9 bases had no gene match. The DNA for the CDR3 is TGTGCCAGCAGTCCAAGACAGGGTGGTGAGCAGTACTTC. This codes for CASSPRQGGEQYF.

CDR3 in amino acids: CASSPGTLVREYF. The CDR3 DNA reads as TGTGCCAGCAGCCCAGGGACCCTAGTTCGCGAGTACTTC. The V call is TRBV14, the J call TRBJ2-7, with D perhaps being TRBD1 or TRBD2 (5 bases each). V was shortened by 4 bases and J by 11 bases, with 18 bases between the two germline ends. CDR1 is SGHDN, CDR2 FVKESK, per germline. The CDR3 consists of 13 residues.

This clone was detected only once. The V and J genes are TRBV18 and TRBJ1-2, with TRBD1 matching 7 bases. From germline, CDR1 is KGHSH and CDR2 LQKENI. The CDR3 has 13 amino acids. The junction had 4 bases not matched to a gene; V was cut back by 7 bases and J by 2 bases. The CDR3 DNA is TGTGCCAGCTTAATGGGACAGAACTATGGCTACACCTTC. This gives the protein CASLMGQNYGYTF.

The chain couples TRBV7-9 to TRBJ2-6; D unresolved. The CDR3 runs to 16 residues. Germline V gives CDR1 SEHNR, CDR2 FQNEAQ (reference sequence). Trimming took off 9 bases at V and 0 bases at J, with 15 bases between the two ends. The CDR3 DNA reads as TGTGCCAGTCCTATAACTCAGGTCTCTGGGGCCAACGTCCTGACTTTC. This codes for CASPITQVSGANVLTF.

V and J are TRBV29-1 and TRBJ1-2; 10 nucleotides align to TRBD1. This CDR3 has 16 residues. J was trimmed by 5 bases and V by 0 bases; bases with no gene match: 9. Germline lookup yields CDR1 SQVTM and CDR2 ANQGSEA. The CDR3 spells CSVEEMRQGARYGYTF. As DNA, the CDR3 is TGCAGCGTTGAAGAAATGAGACAGGGGGCTCGTTATGGCTACACCTTC.

The J gene is TRBJ2-2, the V gene TRBV9; D is unresolved. This CDR3 contains 13 residues. The germline V gene encodes CDR1 SGDLS and CDR2 YYNGEE. V lost 4 bases, J lost 7 bases, and 11 bases lay in between. DNA of the CDR3: TGTGCCAGCAGCCTAGAACATGGCGGGGAGCTGTTTTTT. Translating gives CASSLEHGGELFF. The full variable domain, its missing parts supplied by reference TRBV9 and TRBJ2-2, is DSGVTQTPKHLITATGQRVTLRCSPRSGDLSVYWYQQSLDQGLQFLIQYYNGEERAKGNILERFSAQQFPDLHSELNLSSLELGDSALYFCASSLEHGGELFFGEGSRLTVL.

The rearrangement uses TRBV6-1 and TRBJ1-4, with D perhaps matching TRBD1 (6 bases). Germline CDR1 MNHNS, CDR2 SASEGT. Trimming stripped 6 bases from V and 8 bases from J, with 16 bases between. CDR3 length equals 14 residues. CDR3 in DNA: TGTGCCAGCAGGATTTCAACAGGGAAGGAAAAACTGTTTTTT. It codes for CASRISTGKEKLFF.

The gene calls are TRBV28 and TRBJ1-1; D gene uncertain. Germline CDR1 is MDHEN and CDR2 is SYDVKM. The CDR3 totals 14 residues. Trimming stripped 3 bases from V and 1 base from J, with 9 bases between. CDR3 region: CASSFVTENTEAFF. The CDR3 DNA sequence: TGTGCCAGCAGTTTCGTGACGGAGAACACTGAAGCTTTCTTT.

The J gene is TRBJ2-7, the V gene TRBV28; no definite D call. The CDR3 has 11 amino acids. V lost 6 bases and J 3 bases, leaving 6 bases between the germline ends. The germline V gene has CDR1 MDHEN and CDR2 SYDVKM. The CDR3 coding sequence is TGTGCCAGCAGCTCCCACTACGAGCAGTACTTC. Translation gives CASSSHYEQYF.

In its sample, this clone was seen a few times. The genes are TRBV28 and TRBJ1-4; perhaps TRBD1 as D (5 bases). The germline CDR1 and CDR2 sequences are MDHEN and SYDVKM. V dropped 4 bases and J dropped 5 bases, with 20 bases sitting between them. This CDR3 comprises 17 residues. CDR3 sequence reads: CASSYPGGMLMNEKLFF. CDR3 DNA sequence: TGTGCCAGCAGTTATCCTGGGGGTATGCTAATGAATGAAAAACTGTTTTTT.

This clone was observed once. The CDR3 spells CASSKRQSLSGNTIYF. The CDR3 nucleotides are TGTGCCAGCAGCAAAAGACAGTCCCTCTCTGGAAACACCATATATTTT. This chain uses TRBV7-2 with TRBJ1-3; the D gene is possibly TRBD1 (5 bases). The CDR3 runs 16 residues. Germline V gives CDR1 SGHTA, CDR2 FQGNSA. V was trimmed by 5 bases and J by 0 bases, leaving 14 bases between them.

The chain combines TRBV2 with TRBJ2-1, with D perhaps TRBD1 (6 bases). The CDR3 covers 15 residues. Germline values: CDR1 SNHLY, CDR2 FYNNEI. Trimming shortened V by 8 bases and J by 0 bases, and 14 bases separated the two germline ends. CDR3 protein: CASGRQVSSYNEQFF. The CDR3 DNA is TGTGCCAGCGGAAGACAGGTTAGCTCCTACAATGAGCAGTTCTTC.

The chain combines TRBV7-3 with TRBJ2-7; D may be TRBD1 (5 bases). Per the germline V gene, CDR1 is SGHTA and CDR2 is FQGTGA. The CDR3 runs 15 residues. V dropped 1 base and J dropped 3 bases, with 13 bases sitting between them. CDR3 nucleotides: TGTGCCAGCAGCTTAAGGGCAGGGATTATCTACGAGCAGTACTTC. As protein: CASSLRAGIIYEQYF. The full variable domain, rest sourced from reference TRBV7-3 and TRBJ2-7, is GAGVSQTPSNKVTEKGKYVELRCDPISGHTALYWYRQSLGQGPEFLIYFQGTGAADDSGLPNDRFFAVRPEGSVSTLKIQRTERGDSAVYLCASSLRAGIIYEQYFGPGTRLTVT.

This chain links TRBV29-1 with TRBJ2-1; the D is unclear. Trimming removed 4 bases at V and 2 bases at J, with 6 bases between. Germline assignment: CDR1 SQVTM and CDR2 ANQGSEA. The CDR3 has 12 residues. The CDR3, as DNA: TGCAGCGTTGGTGGGGCCTACAATGAGCAGTTCTTC. Translated, it gives CSVGGAYNEQFF.

This chain uses TRBV18 with TRBJ2-1, with 7 bases aligning to TRBD2. The CDR3 length is 16 residues. Per germline, CDR1 KGHSH and CDR2 LQKENI. J gave up 2 bases and V 0 bases, and 4 bases lay outside the gene matches. Written as DNA, the CDR3 is TGTGCCAGCTCACCACCGGGGAGCGGGACCTACAATGAGCAGTTCTTC. Protein: CASSPPGSGTYNEQFF.

The chain uses TRBV7-9 and TRBJ2-1; TRBD1 matches 8 bases. CDR3 length equals 17 residues. Trimming cost V 3 bases and J 7 bases; bases outside gene matches: 14. Germline assignment: CDR1 SEHNR and CDR2 FQNEAQ (reference sequence). For the CDR3, the DNA is TGTGCCAGCAGCTTTTCCCCCGACAGGGGTTCCCCTAATGAGCAGTTCTTC. This encodes CASSFSPDRGSPNEQFF.

The V and J genes are TRBV10-2 and TRBJ2-1; 8 nucleotides align to TRBD2. V shed 6 bases, J shed 4 bases, and the junction held 8 bases outside the gene matches. Germline V gene sequence: CDR1 WSHSY, CDR2 SAAADI. The CDR3 sequence is 15 residues long. The CDR3 DNA reads TGCGCCAGCAGGGCGGGGCTAGCGGGTTACAATGAGCAGTTCTTC. This encodes CASRAGLAGYNEQFF.

The chain employs TRBV5-1 and TRBJ2-3; D might be TRBD2 (5 bases). V lost 0 bases and J 5 bases, leaving 10 bases between the germline ends. The germline CDR1 and CDR2 sequences are SGHRS and YFSETQ. This CDR3 has 14 amino acids. The CDR3 sequence: CASSLGTSGDTQYF. For the CDR3, the DNA is TGCGCCAGCAGCTTGGGGACCAGCGGAGATACGCAGTATTTT.

This rearrangement joins TRBV5-1 to TRBJ1-4, with 7 bases identical to TRBD1. This CDR3 contains 18 residues. Germline assignment: CDR1 SGHRS and CDR2 YFSETQ. J lost 8 bases, V lost 0 bases, and 16 bases had no gene match. This CDR3 is CASSLGVRTTGNEEKLFF. Written as DNA, the CDR3 is TGCGCCAGCAGCTTGGGGGTCCGGACGACAGGGAACGAAGAAAAACTGTTTTTT.

This chain links TRBV18 with TRBJ1-4; the D is unclear. CDR1 and CDR2 (germline): KGHSH, LQKENI. The CDR3 has 14 amino acids. V was pared by 2 bases and J by 14 bases, with 18 bases between. DNA of the CDR3: TGTGCCAGCTCACCAGATAGCGGACCGCTATGGCTGTTTTTT. Amino acids: CASSPDSGPLWLFF.

The chain links TRBV4-1 to TRBJ1-4; TRBD1 matches 7 bases. This CDR3 has 15 amino acids. Germline V gene sequence: CDR1 MGHRA, CDR2 YSYEKL. With 0 bases clipped from V and 7 bases from J, the junction kept 5 bases outside the gene matches. CDR3 amino acids: CASSQDRNRGEKLFF. The CDR3 nucleotides are TGCGCCAGCAGCCAAGACCGGAACAGGGGTGAAAAACTGTTTTTT.

The rearrangement uses TRBV11-2 and TRBJ2-7, with D possibly called TRBD1 or TRBD2 (6 bases each). From germline, CDR1 is SGHAT and CDR2 FQNNGV. Trimming removed 5 bases from V and 2 bases from J, with 13 bases in between. The CDR3 sequence is 14 residues long. The CDR3 sequence is CASSRDRTTYEQYF. CDR3 nucleotide sequence: TGTGCCAGCAGCCGCGACAGGACTACCTACGAGCAGTACTTC.

The CDR3 bases are TGTGCCAGCGCTGGGACATCTCCGAACACCGGGGAGCTGTTTTTT. Residues: CASAGTSPNTGELFF. This rearrangement joins TRBV28 to TRBJ2-2; D possibly corresponds to TRBD1 (6 bases). Germline CDR1 MDHEN, CDR2 SYDVKM. The CDR3 sequence is 15 residues long. Trimming removed 8 bases from V and 0 bases from J, with 13 bases in between.

V gene TRBV7-2 combines with J gene TRBJ2-6, with D unclear. Trimming pared 5 bases from V and 2 bases from J, leaving 10 bases between. Per germline, CDR1 SGHTA and CDR2 FQGNSA. This CDR3 comprises 15 residues. CDR3 DNA sequence: TGTGCCAGCAGCCCGAAGGTCACTGGGGCCAACGTCCTGACTTTC. Protein: CASSPKVTGANVLTF.